One and the same sample provided the 10 T cell receptor beta chains below, sequenced in a study of low-dose radiotherapy and immunotherapy resistance in tumors. The time point: after trial treatment. Described treatment: LDRT plus nivolumab, ipilimumab, low-dose cyclophosphamide and aspirin (RACIN trial). Gene-specific TRAV and TRBV primers were used for first-strand cDNA, covering alpha and beta chains. TCRs were amplified for 20 to 25 PCR cycles with a constant-region primer and V-primer adapter. From the reads, TCRdb called clonotypes with MiXCR, one entry per CDR3 protein. The table includes 50,000 or so distinct CDR3 sequences, 23% detected once. This material consisted of PBMCs, taken after low-dose radiotherapy plus immunotherapy. The receptors were gathered from a male donor with prostate cancer.

With respect to this clonotype: A read error is the likely source, as a far larger clone sits one nucleotide away. The chain links TRBV4-3 to TRBJ2-1; TRBD1 matches at 9 bases. The CDR3 length is 15 residues. Germline V gene lookup returns CDR1 LGHNA and CDR2 YSLEER. V was pared by 5 bases and J by 6 bases, with 8 bases of the junction left unmatched. CDR3 protein: CASSSNRGLFNEQFF. The DNA for the CDR3 is TGCGCCAGCAGCTCGAACAGGGGGCTGTTCAATGAGCAGTTCTTC.

This clonotype appeared many times. The V call is TRBV29-1, the J call TRBJ2-1, with D perhaps matching TRBD1 or TRBD2 (7 bases each). The length of the CDR3 is 14 residues. With 3 bases removed from V and 7 bases from J, the gap between germline ends came to 16 bases. Germline CDR1 reads SQVTM; CDR2 reads ANQGSEA. The CDR3 nucleotides are TGCAGCGTTGACAGGGGGAGGGATGGAAATGAGCAGTTCTTC. It codes for CSVDRGRDGNEQFF.

This clonotype was observed at least ten times. This rearrangement joins TRBV7-3 to TRBJ1-3, with unresolved D. The CDR3 is 15 amino acids. The germline gives CDR1 SGHTA, CDR2 FQGTGA. V gave up 0 bases and J gave up 4 bases, with 10 bases separating them. The CDR3 DNA reads as TGTGCCAGCAGCTTAACTTCCCCACCCGGAAACACCATATATTTT. This gives the protein CASSLTSPPGNTIYF.

This clonotype came up many times. The chain carries TRBV2 and TRBJ2-7; D unclear. With 6 bases removed from V and 9 bases from J, the gap between germline ends came to 12 bases. The CDR3 spans 11 residues. The V gene's germline CDR1 is SNHLY and CDR2 FYNNEI. In DNA form, the CDR3 reads TGTGCCAGCAGATACGCGGCTCCGCAGTACTTC. As protein: CASRYAAPQYF.

To note about this clonotype: Given a far larger clone just one base away, this is likely a sequencing read error. The V and J genes are TRBV5-4 and TRBJ1-6; D is perhaps TRBD1 (6 bases). The CDR3 spans 14 residues. Deletions cut 8 bases from V and 10 bases from J, with 19 bases between. Germline V lookup: CDR1 SGHNT, CDR2 YYREEE (reference sequence). In DNA, the CDR3 is TGTGCCAGGAGAGCCCCGCGGGGGCCATCACCCCTCCACTTT. It encodes CARRAPRGPSPLHF. Full variable domain (remainder filled in from reference TRBV5-4 and TRBJ1-6): ETGVTQSPTHLIKTRGQQVTLRCSSQSGHNTVSWYQQALGQGPQFIFQYYREEENGRGNFPPRFSGLQFPNYSSELNVNALELDDSALYLCARRAPRGPSPLHFGNGTRLTVT.

To note about this clonotype: Only one base separates this from a far larger clonotype, so it likely reflects a read error. V usage is TRBV3-1 and J usage is TRBJ2-2; TRBD2 agrees at 12 bases. Germline CDR1 LGHDT, CDR2 YNNKEL (reference sequence). CDR3 length: 16 amino acids. V shed 7 bases, J shed 6 bases, and the junction held 9 bases outside the gene matches. CDR3 DNA sequence: TGTGCCAGCAACGTCAGGACTAGCGGGACCTCCGGGGAGCTGTTTTTT. It yields the protein CASNVRTSGTSGELFF.

This clonotype occurred many times. The chain is built from TRBV9 and TRBJ1-5; D call uncertain. Trimming took off 3 bases at V and 9 bases at J, with 16 bases between the two ends. The CDR3 totals 14 residues. The V gene's germline CDR1 is SGDLS and CDR2 YYNGEE. The CDR3 sequence: CASSADGRGSPQHF. The CDR3 DNA reads as TGTGCCAGCAGCGCTGACGGCCGGGGATCGCCCCAGCATTTT. Complete variable domain (other parts from reference TRBV9 and TRBJ1-5): DSGVTQTPKHLITATGQRVTLRCSPRSGDLSVYWYQQSLDQGLQFLIQYYNGEERAKGNILERFSAQQFPDLHSELNLSSLELGDSALYFCASSADGRGSPQHFGDGTRLSIL.

Notes on this clonotype: Given a far larger clone just one base away, this is likely a sequencing read error. The V call is TRBV11-2, the J call TRBJ2-1; maybe TRBD1 (5 bases). There are 14 residues in the CDR3. The V end was cut by 5 bases, the J end by 10 bases, with 18 bases between. The germline V gene has CDR1 SGHAT and CDR2 FQNNGV. The CDR3 coding sequence is TGTGCCAGCAGCCCATCTGGACAAGCCAACGAGCAGTTCTTC. Residues: CASSPSGQANEQFF.

As regards this clonotype: With a far larger clone one base away, a read error is the likely cause. The chain combines TRBV1 with TRBJ1-2. TRBV1 is recorded as a pseudogene. This CDR3 contains 13 residues. The CDR3 spells CVSSQDRNYGYTF. DNA for the CDR3: TGCGTCAGCAGCCAAGACAGAAACTATGGCTACACCTTC.

This clonotype has a count of ten or more. This chain links TRBV7-9 with TRBJ1-2; D is uncertain. V was shortened by 1 base and J by 4 bases, with 22 bases between the two germline ends. This CDR3 is 18 amino acids long. Germline lookup yields CDR1 SEHNR and CDR2 FQNEAQ (reference sequence). In DNA, the CDR3 is TGTGCCAGCAGCTTAGGCCACGCGTTAAGGGCGGGGAGCTATGGCTACACCTTC. It translates to CASSLGHALRAGSYGYTF.